Each of the 29 T cell receptor beta chains below was sequenced from the same sample in a study of blood T cell repertoires in COVID-19. Some clones are missing from TCRdb's copy, which holds only in-frame ones; the method was immunoSEQ multiplex PCR. The sample lists 85,000 to 130,000 clones, 70% to 85% occurring once. Specimen: peripheral blood. These receptors were taken from a woman at least 80 years old with active or convalescent COVID-19.

The V and J genes are TRBV5-4 and TRBJ1-1; 9 bases are a match to TRBD1. CDR3 length: 17 amino acids. The germline gives CDR1 SGHNT, CDR2 YYREEE (reference sequence). V lost 4 bases, J lost 3 bases, and 13 bases stayed unmatched. In DNA form, the CDR3 reads TGTGCCAGCAGCCAGACGGACAGGGGATTTATTGACACTGAAGCTTTCTTT. Protein: CASSQTDRGFIDTEAFF.

The rearrangement uses TRBV5-1 and TRBJ1-1; D is unclear. V shed 5 bases and J shed 6 bases, with 14 bases lying between them. CDR3 length: 13 amino acids. Germline assignment: CDR1 SGHRS and CDR2 YFSETQ. In DNA, the CDR3 is TGCGCCAGCAGTAACGGGGAACGGGCTGAAGCTTTCTTT. Residues: CASSNGERAEAFF.

The V call is TRBV9, the J call TRBJ2-5, with TRBD1 identical over 9 bases. Per the germline V gene, CDR1 is SGDLS and CDR2 is YYNGEE. This CDR3 has 14 residues. Unmatched junction bases numbered 4, after V lost 2 bases and J lost 5 bases. The CDR3 sequence: CASSVQGQGETQYF. The CDR3 DNA sequence: TGTGCCAGCAGCGTGCAAGGACAGGGGGAGACCCAGTACTTC.

V usage is TRBV5-1 and J usage is TRBJ2-5, with 8 bases that match TRBD1. There are 17 residues in the CDR3. With 4 bases clipped from V and 5 bases from J, the junction kept 16 bases outside the gene matches. The germline CDR1 and CDR2 sequences are SGHRS and YFSETQ. CDR3 coding DNA: TGCGCCAGCAGCACCTCAGGGGGCGCGCCGTTCGGGGAGACCCAGTACTTC. Amino acids: CASSTSGGAPFGETQYF. Filled out from reference TRBV5-1 and TRBJ2-5, the complete variable domain reads KAGVTQTPRYLIKTRGQQVTLSCSPISGHRSVSWYQQTPGQGLQFLFEYFSETQRNKGNFPGRFSGRQFSNSRSEMNVSTLELGDSALYLCASSTSGGAPFGETQYFGPGTRLLVL.

This chain links TRBV6-2 or TRBV6-3 with TRBJ1-6, with D possibly TRBD1 on 6 matching bases. Germline V gene data show CDR1 as MNHEY and CDR2 as SVGEGT. The CDR3 contains 14 residues. Trimming pared 5 bases from V and 9 bases from J, leaving 14 bases between. CDR3 sequence: CASSPGVIPSPLHF. The CDR3 nucleotides are TGTGCCAGCAGTCCAGGGGTCATCCCTTCACCCCTCCACTTT.

The chain couples TRBV10-3 to TRBJ2-5, with TRBD1 identical over 9 bases. The germline V gene has CDR1 ENHRY and CDR2 SYGVKD. With 6 bases clipped from V and 5 bases from J, the junction kept 4 bases outside the gene matches. CDR3 size: 13 residues. CDR3 amino acids: CAISQGQGETQYF. The CDR3 DNA sequence: TGTGCCATCAGCCAGGGACAGGGCGAGACCCAGTACTTC.

V gene TRBV6-2 or TRBV6-3 combines with J gene TRBJ2-7, with 9 bases fitting TRBD1. V was pared by 5 bases and J by 1 base, with 9 bases of the junction left unmatched. CDR3 length equals 16 residues. Germline loops: CDR1 MNHEY, CDR2 SVGEGT. CDR3 coding DNA: TGTGCCAGCAGTCCCCCTTTAGGGACAGGGTCCTACGAGCAGTACTTC. Protein product: CASSPPLGTGSYEQYF.

The V and J genes are TRBV29-1 and TRBJ2-7; 7 bases agree with TRBD1. Germline CDR1 and CDR2: SQVTM and ANQGSEA. The CDR3 runs to 17 residues. Trimming at V came to 4 bases and at J to 0 bases, leaving 15 bases not matched to a gene. As DNA, the CDR3 is TGCAGCGTTGTTGTGGGTACCGGGACAGCAGTCTCCTACGAGCAGTACTTC. It translates to CSVVVGTGTAVSYEQYF.

The gene calls are TRBV2 and TRBJ1-5, with TRBD1 matching over 7 bases. This CDR3 is built from 15 residues. The ends lost 3 bases at V and 0 bases at J; junction bases unmatched: 2. Germline-derived CDR1 and CDR2 are SNHLY and FYNNEI. The CDR3 bases are TGTGCCAGCAGTGACGGGACAGATAGCAATCAGCCCCAGCATTTT. Amino acid sequence: CASSDGTDSNQPQHF.

The chain links TRBV11-3 to TRBJ2-2, with D perhaps matching TRBD1 (5 bases). This CDR3 has 14 residues. Germline V gene data show CDR1 as SGHNT and CDR2 as YENEEA. V lost 3 bases to trimming and J lost 4 bases, with 9 bases between them. The chain's CDR3 is CASSFDRSTGELFF. DNA of the CDR3: TGTGCCAGCAGCTTCGACAGAAGCACCGGGGAGCTGTTTTTT.

The chain carries TRBV9 and TRBJ2-7, with 12 bases lining up with TRBD2. The CDR3 runs 15 residues. Germline CDR1 SGDLS, CDR2 YYNGEE. Trimming at V came to 3 bases and at J to 0 bases, leaving 1 base not matched to a gene. CDR3 sequence reads: CASSETSGSSYEQYF. CDR3 bases: TGTGCCAGCAGCGAGACTAGCGGGAGCTCCTACGAGCAGTACTTC.

This sequence joins TRBV7-9 and TRBJ2-7; D unclear. This CDR3 is built from 13 residues. V lost 8 bases and J lost 1, with 12 bases in between. In germline, CDR1 is SEHNR, CDR2 FQNEAQ (reference sequence). The CDR3 region is CASLPLQSYEQYF. The CDR3 coding sequence is TGTGCCAGCCTCCCGTTACAGTCCTACGAGCAGTACTTC.

This clone was seen a few times. This chain uses TRBV18 with TRBJ2-7; 7 bases align to TRBD1. J lost 0 bases, V lost 3 bases, and 11 bases had no gene match. Germline CDR1 is KGHSH and CDR2 is LQKENI. The CDR3 extends over 17 amino acids. Written as DNA, the CDR3 is TGTGCCAGCTCACCTCGAGTTTCAGGGGACAGCTCCTACGAGCAGTACTTC. Amino acids: CASSPRVSGDSSYEQYF.

The chain joins TRBV11-1 to TRBJ1-2; 7 bases map to TRBD1. This CDR3 has 15 residues. Germline CDR1 SGHAT, CDR2 FQDESV (reference sequence). The V and J ends lost 2 bases and 0 bases, in that order; junction bases with no gene match: 3. CDR3 in DNA: TGTGCCAGCAGCTTATCCGGGACAGCTAACTATGGCTACACCTTC. Amino acids: CASSLSGTANYGYTF.

The genes are TRBV28 and TRBJ1-6; D call uncertain. Per the germline V gene, CDR1 is MDHEN and CDR2 is SYDVKM. The CDR3 length is 15 residues. V lost 7 bases, J lost 7 bases, and 17 bases lay in between. The CDR3 protein is CASIQRTQYNSPLHF. The CDR3 DNA reads as TGTGCCAGCATCCAGAGGACTCAGTACAATTCACCCCTCCACTTT. Filled out from reference TRBV28 and TRBJ1-6, the complete variable domain reads DVKVTQSSRYLVKRTGEKVFLECVQDMDHENMFWYRQDPGLGLRLIYFSYDVKMKEKGDIPEGYSVSREKKERFSLILESASTNQTSMYLCASIQRTQYNSPLHFGNGTRLTVT.

J is TRBJ1-4 and V is TRBV5-7; no clear D. TRBV5-7 is filed as an ORF, its function uncertain. V shed 4 bases and J shed 7 bases, with 8 bases lying between them. The CDR3 consists of 12 residues. In DNA form, the CDR3 reads TGTGCCAGCAGCGTGAACAGTGAAAAACTGTTTTTT. Translating it yields CASSVNSEKLFF.

The genes are TRBV10-3 and TRBJ2-2; 9 bases are a match to TRBD1. The germline gives CDR1 ENHRY, CDR2 SYGVKD. This CDR3 contains 14 residues. V shed 7 bases and J 6 bases; nucleotides not matched to a gene: 6. The CDR3 DNA follows: TGTGCCATCACCGGTAGACAGGGGGCCGGGGAGCTGTTTTTT. Its translation is CAITGRQGAGELFF.

This clone was seen more than once but under ten times. The chain employs TRBV10-2 and TRBJ1-1; the match to TRBD1 covers 8 bases. The CDR3 is 15 amino acids. The germline CDR1 and CDR2 sequences are WSHSY and SAAADI. Unmatched junction bases numbered 9, after V lost 3 bases and J lost 6 bases. The CDR3 DNA follows: TGCGCCAGCAGTGACTTCGGCAGGGGGCTCGCTGAAGCTTTCTTT. Translation gives CASSDFGRGLAEAFF.

The V gene is TRBV6-4, the J gene TRBJ1-1; 7 positions agree with TRBD1. Germline V CDR1 and CDR2: MRHNA, SNTAGT. This CDR3 is built from 14 residues. Trimming removed 4 bases from V and 5 bases from J; junction bases left unmatched: 7. CDR3 bases: TGTGCCAGCAGTGCTGGAAGGGGGCGGACTGAAGCTTTCTTT. It yields the protein CASSAGRGRTEAFF.

The J gene is TRBJ1-3, the V gene TRBV2, with a weak D call TRBD1 (6 bases). The germline V gene has CDR1 SNHLY and CDR2 FYNNEI. V shed 4 bases and J shed 1 base, with 17 bases lying between them. This CDR3 is built from 17 residues. The CDR3 is CASSGQMGGQSGNTIYF. The CDR3 nucleotides read TGTGCCAGCAGTGGACAGATGGGGGGGCAGTCTGGAAACACCATATATTTT.

This chain connects TRBV24-1 to TRBJ2-2; D possibly corresponds to TRBD1 (5 bases). The V gene lost 1 base and the J gene lost 1 base, with 9 bases spanning the gap. Germline assignment: CDR1 KGHDR and CDR2 SFDVKD. This CDR3 spans 16 amino acids. The CDR3 nucleotides read TGTGCCACCAGTGATTTCTCCCAGGGGAACACCGGGGAGCTGTTTTTT. It encodes CATSDFSQGNTGELFF.

The chain joins TRBV3-1 (or the pseudogene TRBV3-2) to TRBJ2-5, with 8 bases fitting TRBD1. Germline CDR1 is LGHDT and CDR2 is YNNKEL (reference sequence). The V gene end was trimmed by 1 base and the J gene end by 4 bases; junction bases not matched to a gene: 5. The CDR3 loop spans 15 amino acids. The CDR3: CASSQGTGQLETQYF. CDR3 coding DNA: TGTGCCAGCAGCCAAGGGACAGGGCAATTAGAGACCCAGTACTTC.

This clone was recorded once. V gene TRBV7-9 combines with J gene TRBJ1-2; D is ambiguous. The germline V and J ends were trimmed by 0 bases and 7 bases, with 15 bases remaining between them. The CDR3 runs 15 residues. Germline assignment: CDR1 SEHNR and CDR2 FQNEAQ (reference sequence). The chain's CDR3 is CASSLALGEGPGYTF. As DNA, the CDR3 is TGTGCCAGCAGCTTAGCGCTCGGGGAAGGTCCTGGCTACACCTTC. The full variable domain, its missing parts supplied by reference TRBV7-9 and TRBJ1-2, is DTGVSQNPRHKITKRGQNVTFRCDPISEHNRLYWYRQTLGQGPEFLTYFQNEAQLEKSRLLSDRFSAERPKGSFSTLEIQRTEQGDSAMYLCASSLALGEGPGYTFGSGTRLTVV.

The V call is TRBV11-2, the J call TRBJ1-2, with D unclear. CDR1 SGHAT and CDR2 FQNNGV come from the germline V gene. The CDR3 consists of 14 residues. Trimming pared 0 bases from V and 4 bases from J, leaving 9 bases between. The CDR3 DNA is TGTGCCAGCAGCTTAGATTTCTCAGGCTATGGCTACACCTTC. Protein product: CASSLDFSGYGYTF.

This clone occurred once. The rearrangement links TRBV30 to TRBJ1-1; no clear D gene. This CDR3 has 13 residues. The V end was cut by 4 bases, the J end by 1 base, with 10 bases between. Germline values: CDR1 GTSNPN, CDR2 SVGIG (reference sequence). The CDR3 DNA reads TGTGCCTGGAAAGTGGAGCGGAACACTGAAGCTTTCTTT. It yields the protein CAWKVERNTEAFF.

This clone appeared many times. The chain is built from TRBV25-1 and TRBJ2-2; possibly TRBD2 for D (5 bases). The CDR3 loop spans 14 amino acids. The germline V gene has CDR1 MGHDK and CDR2 SYGVNS. Trimming took off 3 bases at V and 2 bases at J, with 7 bases between the two ends. CDR3 bases: TGTGCCAGCAGTGAGGGAGAAAACACCGGGGAGCTGTTTTTT. It codes for CASSEGENTGELFF.

This clone has just one count. J is TRBJ1-1 and V is TRBV9, with 8 bases lining up with TRBD1. This CDR3 spans 15 amino acids. Trimming at V came to 0 bases and at J to 10 bases, leaving 11 bases not matched to a gene. In germline, CDR1 is SGDLS, CDR2 YYNGEE. For the CDR3, the DNA is TGTGCCAGCAGCGTAGAAGGGGACAGGCAGTATAGAGCTTTCTTT. Translation gives CASSVEGDRQYRAFF.

This sequence joins TRBV2 and TRBJ2-7; the D gene is possibly TRBD1 (5 bases). Germline CDR1 is SNHLY and CDR2 is FYNNEI. V was shortened by 6 bases and J by 6 bases, with 15 bases between the two germline ends. The CDR3 covers 13 residues. The CDR3 DNA sequence: TGTGCCAGCAGGCTAAGACAGACCGTCGAGCAGTACTTC. This codes for CASRLRQTVEQYF.

The chain is built from TRBV19 and TRBJ2-1; TRBD2 matches at 9 bases. V dropped 4 bases and J dropped 0; count of bases not matched to a gene: 4. Per germline, CDR1 LNHDA and CDR2 SQIVND (reference sequence). The CDR3 is 16 residues long. CDR3 amino acids: CASSTSGGSSYNEQFF. The CDR3 DNA reads as TGTGCCAGTAGTACGAGCGGGGGGAGCTCCTACAATGAGCAGTTCTTC.